The clone carrying this T cell receptor beta chain showed up just a few times. Only in-frame clones appear in the TCRdb table, and some are missing; sequencing was by immunoSEQ multiplex PCR. The sample records about 220,000 clones, under 90% being singletons. CDR1 and CDR2 (germline): SGHRS, YFSETQ. The CDR3 length is 14 residues. V was clipped by 3 bases and J by 5 bases; unmatched bases: 7. This entry is derived from a study of blood T cell repertoires in COVID-19. The chain joins TRBV5-1 to TRBJ1-2; 7 nucleotides agree with TRBD1. Source material: peripheral blood. The receptor comes from a woman of 80 years or more with acute or convalescent COVID-19. The CDR3 protein is CASSSTSTGYGYTF. Here the CDR3 DNA reads TGCGCCAGCAGCTCTACTTCGACAGGGTATGGCTACACCTTC.